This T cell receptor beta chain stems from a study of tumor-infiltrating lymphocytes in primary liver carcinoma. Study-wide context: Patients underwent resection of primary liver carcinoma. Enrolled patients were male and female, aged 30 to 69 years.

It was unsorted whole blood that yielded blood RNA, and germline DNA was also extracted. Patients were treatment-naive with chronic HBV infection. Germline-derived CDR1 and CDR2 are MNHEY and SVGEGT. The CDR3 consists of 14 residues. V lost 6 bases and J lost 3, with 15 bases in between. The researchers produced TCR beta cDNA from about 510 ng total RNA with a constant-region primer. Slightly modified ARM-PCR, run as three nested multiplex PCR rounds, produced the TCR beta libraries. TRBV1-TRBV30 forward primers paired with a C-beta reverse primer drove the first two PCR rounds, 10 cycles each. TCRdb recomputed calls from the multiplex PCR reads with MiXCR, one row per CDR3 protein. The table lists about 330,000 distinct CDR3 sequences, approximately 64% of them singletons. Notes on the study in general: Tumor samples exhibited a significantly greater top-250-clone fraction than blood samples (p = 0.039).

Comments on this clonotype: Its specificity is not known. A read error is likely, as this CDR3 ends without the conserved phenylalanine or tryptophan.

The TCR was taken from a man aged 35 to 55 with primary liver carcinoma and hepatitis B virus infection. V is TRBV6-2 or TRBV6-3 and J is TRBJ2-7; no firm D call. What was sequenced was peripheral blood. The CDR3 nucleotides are TGTGCCAGCAGCTACCCCACGGTGAACTACGAGCAGTACCTC. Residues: CASSYPTVNYEQYL.